Sequencing of this T cell receptor beta chain was carried out in a study of shared clonotypes between healthy human individuals. CDR1 is GTSNPN, CDR2 SVGIG, per germline (reference sequence). V lost 2 bases, J lost 1 base, and 17 bases lay in between. The CDR3 loop spans 16 amino acids. Study-level points and caveats: Clonotypes which were not shared had lower generation probabilities than clonotypes that all four donors shared.

Sorted-subset replicate PCR reactions contained roughly 200 ng DNA, corresponding to approximately 30,000 T cell genomes. Original data processing: ImmunoSEQ output lacked quality scores and full-length reads, limiting matched filtering. Sequencing used immunoSEQ multiplex PCR; TCRdb keeps in-frame clones, though not all of them. Clonal size and the V and J genes are those of that table, whereas D and trimming came from the DNA. The table shows about 380,000 clones, with roughly 96% occurring only once. A note on this clone: No antigen is known for it.

The V and J genes are TRBV30 and TRBJ1-2; D gene unclear. The TCR was taken from a man in his thirties or forties in good health. The sample consisted of memory CD8+ T cells sorted from blood. Specified subset: CD45RO+ cells pooled with CCR7-negative TemRA cells. The CDR3 region has the DNA TGTGCCTGGAGTTACCCGAGGGCCGTCTATAACTATGGCTACACCTTC. Its protein is CAWSYPRAVYNYGYTF. Combining the CDR3 with reference TRBV30 and TRBJ1-2 gives the whole variable domain SQTIHQWPATLVQPVGSPLSLECTVEGTSNPNLYWYRQAAGRGLQLLFYSVGIGQISSEVPQNLSASRPQDRQFILSSKKLLLSDSGFYLCAWSYPRAVYNYGYTFGSGTRLTVV.